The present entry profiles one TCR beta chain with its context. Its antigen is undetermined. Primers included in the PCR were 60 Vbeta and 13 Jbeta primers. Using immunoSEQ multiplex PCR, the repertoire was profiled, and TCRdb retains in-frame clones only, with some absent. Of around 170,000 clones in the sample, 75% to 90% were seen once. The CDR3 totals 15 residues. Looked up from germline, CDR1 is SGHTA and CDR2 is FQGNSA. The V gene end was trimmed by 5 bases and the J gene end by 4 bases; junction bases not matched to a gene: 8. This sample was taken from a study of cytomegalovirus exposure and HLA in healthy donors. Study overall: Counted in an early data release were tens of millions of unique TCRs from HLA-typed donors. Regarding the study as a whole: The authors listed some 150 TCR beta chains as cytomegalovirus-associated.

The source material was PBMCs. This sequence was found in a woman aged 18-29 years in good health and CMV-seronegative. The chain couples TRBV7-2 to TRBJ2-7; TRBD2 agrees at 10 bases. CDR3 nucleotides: TGTGCCAGCAGCCAGACTAGCGGGCATGAATACGAGCAGTACTTC. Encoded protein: CASSQTSGHEYEQYF. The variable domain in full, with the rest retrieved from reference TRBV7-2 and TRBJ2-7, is GAGVSQSPSNKVTEKGKDVELRCDPISGHTALYWYRQSLGQGLEFLIYFQGNSAPDKSGLPSDRFSAERTGGSVSTLTIQRTQQEDSAVYLCASSQTSGHEYEQYFGPGTRLTVT.